This T cell receptor beta chain was identified during a study of early T cells in non-severe SARS-CoV-2 infection. For the study at large: It was bulk RNA from unsorted whole blood that was sequenced, and the chains were unpaired.

Regarding the study as a whole: Anti-spike CD8 responses were favored in VDJdb matching, and private and CD4 specificities were missed.

Each CDR3 protein gets one entry after TCRdb re-called the 5' RACE reads with MiXCR. The table has around 47,000 distinct CDR3 sequences, 9.5% to 12% seen once; the top ten hold approximately 13%. For this clonotype: Its matching antigen is unknown.

The CDR3 is 13 residues long. CDR1 is PRHDT and CDR2 is FYEKMQ in the germline V gene (reference sequence). Trimming removed 8 bases at V and 2 bases at J, with 13 bases between. The receptor comes from an adult who was a healthcare worker with PCR-confirmed SARS-CoV-2 infection or an uninfected control (not recorded which). The chain is built from TRBV13 and TRBJ2-7, with a possible D match to TRBD2 (6 bases). Sample: whole blood. CDR3 in amino acids: CASGYSGAYEQYF. CDR3 nucleotides: TGTGCCAGCGGGTATAGCGGTGCCTACGAGCAGTACTTC.